These 11 T cell receptor beta chains were all obtained from the same sample, sequenced in a study of cytomegalovirus exposure and HLA in healthy donors. PCR primers comprised 60 Vbeta and 13 Jbeta primers. Clones were read by immunoSEQ multiplex PCR, and TCRdb kept only the in-frame ones, dropping some. The data contain more than 60,000 clones, about four fifths of them singletons. Sequences were obtained from PBMCs. Every receptor here comes from a woman aged 40 to 55 in good health and CMV-seropositive.

This chain uses TRBV19 with TRBJ2-5; TRBD2 aligns across 7 bases. V was clipped by 3 bases and J by 0 bases; unmatched bases: 7. CDR3 length equals 16 residues. Germline CDR1 and CDR2: LNHDA and SQIVND (reference sequence). The CDR3 reads CASSILAGEYQETQYF. CDR3 coding DNA: TGTGCCAGTAGTATCCTCGCGGGGGAGTACCAAGAGACCCAGTACTTC.

The chain is built from TRBV5-1 and TRBJ1-2; TRBD1 agrees at 7 bases. The CDR3 covers 16 residues. The V gene end was trimmed by 4 bases and the J gene end by 7 bases; junction bases not matched to a gene: 16. The V gene's germline CDR1 is SGHRS and CDR2 YFSETQ. In nucleotides, the CDR3 is TGCGCCAGCAGCGGGGACAGAGATTCCTATACTGGTGGCTACACCTTC. Translation gives CASSGDRDSYTGGYTF.

V usage is TRBV9 and J usage is TRBJ1-1; perhaps TRBD1 as D (5 bases). Trimming stripped 0 bases from V and 3 bases from J, with 15 bases between. The CDR3 consists of 16 residues. The germline CDR1 and CDR2 sequences are SGDLS and YYNGEE. In DNA form, the CDR3 reads TGTGCCAGCAGCGTAGACGGACATGAATGGGACACTGAAGCTTTCTTT. Protein: CASSVDGHEWDTEAFF.

This clone came up a few times. The chain carries TRBV5-1 and TRBJ2-3, with D possibly TRBD1 on 6 matching bases. CDR3 length: 15 amino acids. CDR1 and CDR2 (germline): SGHRS, YFSETQ. V was trimmed by 4 bases and J by 3 bases, leaving 15 bases between them. The CDR3 is CASSIQGFRTDTQYF. The CDR3 DNA follows: TGCGCCAGCAGCATTCAGGGGTTTCGGACAGATACGCAGTATTTT.

The V gene is TRBV10-3, the J gene TRBJ2-7; maybe TRBD1 (6 bases). V was clipped by 0 bases and J by 3 bases, with 12 bases between them. There are 15 residues in the CDR3. Germline V gene lookup returns CDR1 ENHRY and CDR2 SYGVKD. The CDR3 DNA follows: TGTGCCATCAGTGAGTCTAGTCAGGGGTTCTACGAGCAGTACTTC. It specifies CAISESSQGFYEQYF.

The genes are TRBV20-1 and TRBJ1-2, with D hard to call. Per germline, CDR1 DFQATT and CDR2 SNEGSKA (reference sequence). This CDR3 is 11 amino acids long. V was shortened by 7 bases and J by 7 bases, with 13 bases between the two germline ends. Here the CDR3 reads CSGFPYLGYTF. In DNA, the CDR3 is TGCAGTGGGTTTCCCTATCTTGGCTACACCTTC.

This chain connects TRBV6-6 to TRBJ1-5, with 7 bases fitting TRBD1. CDR1 MNHNY and CDR2 SVGAGI come from the germline V gene (reference sequence). Trimming took 6 bases from V and 7 from J; bases not matched to a gene: 12. This CDR3 region has 15 residues. The CDR3 here is CASRTYGTVGQPQHF. CDR3 sequence (DNA): TGTGCCAGCAGGACCTATGGGACAGTCGGGCAGCCCCAGCATTTT.

The chain is built from TRBV7-2 and TRBJ2-3; D is ambiguous. The CDR3 has 14 amino acids. V lost 0 bases and J 2 bases, leaving 6 bases between the germline ends. Germline-derived CDR1 and CDR2 are SGHTA and FQGNSA. CDR3: CASSLAPVTDTQYF. The CDR3 nucleotides read TGTGCCAGCAGCTTAGCCCCGGTCACAGATACGCAGTATTTT.

This chain connects TRBV25-1 to TRBJ1-4; 10 positions match TRBD1. The length of the CDR3 is 15 residues. Germline-derived CDR1 and CDR2 are MGHDK and SYGVNS. Germline trimming cut 4 bases from V and 7 bases from J; bases unmatched to any gene: 6. In DNA form, the CDR3 reads TGTGCCAGCAGTGGACAGGGGGCCGGGTCTGAAAAACTGTTTTTT. It encodes CASSGQGAGSEKLFF.

This rearrangement joins TRBV7-2 to TRBJ1-4, with a weak D call TRBD1 (6 bases). Germline assignment: CDR1 SGHTA and CDR2 FQGNSA. Trimming pared 3 bases from V and 1 base from J, leaving 6 bases between. This CDR3 has 14 amino acids. CDR3 coding DNA: TGTGCCAGCAGCTTGGGACAAACTAATGAAAAACTGTTTTTT. This translates into CASSLGQTNEKLFF.

The chain links TRBV18 to TRBJ1-3; 8 nucleotides align to TRBD1. CDR1 and CDR2 from the germline V gene are KGHSH and LQKENI. Unmatched junction bases numbered 2, after V lost 2 bases and J lost 2 bases. The CDR3 totals 15 residues. DNA for the CDR3: TGTGCCAGCTCACCAATGACAGGGGCTGGAAACACCATATATTTT. This sequence encodes CASSPMTGAGNTIYF. The variable domain in full, with the rest retrieved from reference TRBV18 and TRBJ1-3, is NAGVMQNPRHLVRRRGQEARLRCSPMKGHSHVYWYRQLPEEGLKFMVYLQKENIIDESGMPKERFSAEFPKEGPSILRIQQVVRGDSAAYFCASSPMTGAGNTIYFGEGSWLTVV.